Below are 22 T cell receptor beta chains sequenced from a single sample in a study of blood T cell repertoires in COVID-19 (dated by TCRdb to 2020 to 2021). Libraries were made using the immunoSEQ multiplex PCR assay. The table was pulled from immuneACCESS by TCRdb, which kept in-frame rearrangements only. Such tables lose some clones; where checked, under half of the loss comes from unresolved V genes, and the rest has no known cause. The sample records 300,000 to 500,000 clones, 88% of which are singletons. Roughly 2% of the sample is held by the ten biggest clonotypes. The sample consisted of PBMCs or T cells enriched from blood (not recorded which). The receptors derive from a woman in her thirties or forties with acute COVID-19.

The chain uses TRBV12-3 or TRBV12-4 and TRBJ1-2, with a weak D call TRBD1 (5 bases). This CDR3 comprises 13 residues. V lost 5 bases to trimming and J lost 7 bases, with 14 bases between them. For the CDR3, the DNA is TGTGCCAGCAGTCCCCTCTCGGGGGGTGGCTACACCTTC. Translating gives CASSPLSGGGYTF.

CDR3 DNA: TGTGCCAGCAGCTTGGGCAGCCGGGGCACCGGGGAGCTGTTTTTT. This gives the protein CASSLGSRGTGELFF. The rearrangement joins TRBV7-6 to TRBJ2-2; D possibly corresponds to TRBD2 (5 bases). Germline V gene data show CDR1 as SGHVS and CDR2 as FNYEAQ. The CDR3 has 15 amino acids. V was cut by 3 bases and J by 4 bases, with 12 bases left in between.

The chain joins TRBV10-2 to TRBJ2-7, with D perhaps matching TRBD1 (6 bases). The CDR3 length is 14 residues. CDR1 and CDR2 (germline): WSHSY, SAAADI. V was cut by 3 bases and J by 4 bases, with 13 bases left in between. CDR3 nucleotide sequence: TGCGCCAGCAGTGAAACAGGGTATATGTACGAGCAGTACTTC. It codes for CASSETGYMYEQYF.

This rearrangement joins TRBV7-9 to TRBJ2-7, with TRBD1 matching over 7 bases. J gave up 0 bases and V 1 base, and 3 bases lay outside the gene matches. This CDR3 region has 15 residues. From germline, CDR1 is SEHNR and CDR2 FQNEAQ (reference sequence). The CDR3 coding sequence is TGTGCCAGCAGCTTAGATCCAGGGGGCTCCTACGAGCAGTACTTC. Translation: CASSLDPGGSYEQYF.

In its sample, this clone was seen once. V is TRBV5-1 and J is TRBJ1-6; possible D gene TRBD1, 5 bases. The CDR3 is made up of 14 amino acids. V lost 0 bases and J lost 7, with 8 bases in between. Germline CDR1 reads SGHRS; CDR2 reads YFSETQ. The CDR3 coding sequence is TGCGCCAGCAGCTTGGGGGGCACCAATTCACCCCTCCACTTT. It translates to CASSLGGTNSPLHF.

This clone was detected once. V and J are TRBV14 and TRBJ1-2; 8 positions agree with TRBD1. Germline CDR1 is SGHDN and CDR2 is FVKESK. V dropped 1 base and J dropped 5; count of bases not matched to a gene: 6. The CDR3 is 15 residues long. Written as DNA, the CDR3 is TGTGCCAGCAGCCAAGCAAGGGGGACAGGATATGGCTACACCTTC. It yields the protein CASSQARGTGYGYTF.

Regarding this clone: This CDR3 is also generated by other DNA sequences in the sample. The rearrangement uses TRBV5-1 and TRBJ2-5; D possibly corresponds to TRBD2 (5 bases). The germline CDR1 and CDR2 sequences are SGHRS and YFSETQ. The CDR3 has 14 amino acids. Trimming pared 4 bases from V and 1 base from J, leaving 11 bases between. In DNA, the CDR3 is TGCGCCAGCAGCCTCGGAGCGGCCCAAGAGACCCAGTACTTC. The encoded protein is CASSLGAAQETQYF.

The chain employs TRBV7-9 and TRBJ2-3; 11 bases agree with TRBD1. In germline, CDR1 is SEHNR, CDR2 FQNEAQ (reference sequence). The CDR3 has 14 amino acids. With 7 bases clipped from V and 6 bases from J, the junction kept 6 bases outside the gene matches. CDR3 in amino acids: CASIVGQGGDTQYF. The CDR3, as DNA: TGTGCCAGCATTGTGGGACAGGGGGGCGATACGCAGTATTTT. Supplemented by reference TRBV7-9 and TRBJ2-3, the full variable domain reads DTGVSQNPRHKITKRGQNVTFRCDPISEHNRLYWYRQTLGQGPEFLTYFQNEAQLEKSRLLSDRFSAERPKGSFSTLEIQRTEQGDSAMYLCASIVGQGGDTQYFGPGTRLTVL.

The chain links TRBV5-1 to TRBJ1-2; TRBD1 might be the D (5 bases). CDR1 is SGHRS, CDR2 YFSETQ, per germline. The CDR3 is 14 amino acids. The ends were cut back, 0 bases at V and 3 bases at J, with 9 bases in the middle. DNA for the CDR3: TGCGCCAGCAGCTTGGACACAGGATACTATGGCTACACCTTC. Its protein product is CASSLDTGYYGYTF.

V gene TRBV11-2 combines with J gene TRBJ2-7, with 7 nucleotides matching TRBD1. This CDR3 contains 14 residues. Germline lookup yields CDR1 SGHAT and CDR2 FQNNGV. With V trimmed by 5 bases and J by 2 bases, 6 bases remained unmatched. The CDR3 spells CASSPWDSTYEQYF. CDR3 in DNA: TGTGCCAGCAGCCCCTGGGACAGCACCTACGAGCAGTACTTC. Full variable domain (missing parts from reference TRBV11-2 and TRBJ2-7): EAGVAQSPRYKIIEKRQSVAFWCNPISGHATLYWYQQILGQGPKLLIQFQNNGVVDDSQLPKDRFSAERLKGVDSTLKIQPAKLEDSAVYLCASSPWDSTYEQYFGPGTRLTVT.

This chain connects TRBV19 to TRBJ1-2; TRBD1 matches 8 bases. Germline lookup yields CDR1 LNHDA and CDR2 SQIVND (reference sequence). The V segment lost 4 bases and the J segment 4 bases; nucleotides outside the gene matches: 5. The CDR3 extends over 14 amino acids. The CDR3 DNA reads TGTGCCAGTAGTAACGGACAGGGTCCCTATGGCTACACCTTC. Translating it yields CASSNGQGPYGYTF.

The gene calls are TRBV5-6 and TRBJ2-7; TRBD1 agrees at 10 bases. There are 14 residues in the CDR3. Germline CDR1 and CDR2: SGHDT and YYEEEE. V shed 7 bases, J shed 1 base, and the junction held 5 bases outside the gene matches. The chain's CDR3 is CASHPGQGSYEQYF. In nucleotides, the CDR3 is TGTGCCAGCCATCCGGGACAGGGGTCCTACGAGCAGTACTTC.

This chain uses TRBV2 with TRBJ2-3, with a weak D call TRBD1 (6 bases). CDR1 and CDR2 (germline): SNHLY, FYNNEI. This CDR3 is 16 amino acids long. With 5 bases removed from V and 4 bases from J, the gap between germline ends came to 19 bases. CDR3 protein: CASSYIRQAVADTQYF. The CDR3 region has the DNA TGTGCCAGCAGTTACATCAGACAGGCGGTGGCAGATACGCAGTATTTT.

This clone has only a few counts. This sequence joins TRBV15 and TRBJ2-3; TRBD1 might be the D (5 bases). The ends were cut back, 0 bases at V and 1 base at J, with 14 bases in the middle. There are 17 residues in the CDR3. Germline V gene lookup returns CDR1 LNHNV and CDR2 YYDKDF (reference sequence). The CDR3 protein is CATSRDWGQGGTDTQYF. Here the CDR3 DNA reads TGTGCCACCAGCAGAGATTGGGGCCAGGGTGGCACAGATACGCAGTATTTT.

V gene TRBV14 combines with J gene TRBJ1-4; D remains unclear. Per germline, CDR1 SGHDN and CDR2 FVKESK. The CDR3 is 16 residues long. Trimming took 3 bases from V and 4 from J, leaving 15 bases between them. CDR3 in DNA: TGTGCCAGCAGCCACGGTCGGTGGAGGGATAATGAAAAACTGTTTTTT. It specifies CASSHGRWRDNEKLFF.

A note on this clone: This sample also contains other DNA sequences that code for the same CDR3. The J gene is TRBJ1-5, the V gene TRBV2; 7 positions match TRBD1. The CDR3 spans 13 residues. Trimming at V came to 7 bases and at J to 1 base, leaving 1 base not matched to a gene. Germline values: CDR1 SNHLY, CDR2 FYNNEI. This CDR3 is CASTQGSNQPQHF. The CDR3 region has the DNA TGTGCCAGCACACAGGGGAGCAATCAGCCCCAGCATTTT.

The chain uses TRBV6-1 and TRBJ1-4, with 9 bases aligning to TRBD1. CDR1 MNHNS and CDR2 SASEGT come from the germline V gene. This CDR3 has 18 residues. Trimming took 1 base from V and 8 from J; bases not matched to a gene: 14. The CDR3 bases are TGTGCCAGCAGTGAAGGTGGAAGGGGATGGGGACAGGGAGAAAAACTGTTTTTT. This translates into CASSEGGRGWGQGEKLFF.

This clone was picked up a small number of times. J is TRBJ2-7 and V is TRBV27; tentatively, D is TRBD2 (6 bases). Trimming removed 5 bases from V and 3 bases from J, with 17 bases in between. This CDR3 contains 15 residues. Germline assignment: CDR1 MNHEY and CDR2 SMNVEV (reference sequence). The CDR3 is CASSPGGTAFYEQYF. The CDR3 DNA reads TGTGCCAGCAGTCCCGGAGGGACGGCGTTCTACGAGCAGTACTTC.

In DNA form, the CDR3 reads TGCGCCAGCAGCCTTTGGACTAGCGGGGGAACAGATACGCAGTATTTT. Translation: CASSLWTSGGTDTQYF. This chain joins TRBV5-1 and TRBJ2-3, with 13 bases fitting TRBD2. The CDR3 covers 16 residues. From germline, CDR1 is SGHRS and CDR2 YFSETQ. The J segment lost 3 bases and the V segment lost 4 bases, leaving 5 bases of the junction unmatched.

The chain employs TRBV2 and TRBJ1-1; 7 bases match TRBD1. V shed 2 bases and J 0 bases; nucleotides not matched to a gene: 3. Germline loops: CDR1 SNHLY, CDR2 FYNNEI. CDR3 size: 15 residues. The CDR3 reads CASSERGTVNTEAFF. The CDR3, as DNA: TGTGCCAGCAGTGAAAGGGGGACAGTGAACACTGAAGCTTTCTTT.

This chain links TRBV23-1 with TRBJ1-5, with D perhaps TRBD1 (6 bases). TRBV23-1 is marked as an open reading frame, function uncertain. With 0 bases removed from V and 2 bases from J, the gap between germline ends came to 17 bases. The CDR3 is 18 residues long. The DNA of the CDR3 is TGCGCCAGCAGTCAATCCGGCGAACAGGGTCGCGGCAATCAGCCCCAGCATTTT. Protein: CASSQSGEQGRGNQPQHF.

The chain uses TRBV19 and TRBJ2-1, with 9 bases lining up with TRBD1. The CDR3 spans 15 residues. With V trimmed by 6 bases and J by 6 bases, 9 bases remained unmatched. Germline V lookup: CDR1 LNHDA, CDR2 SQIVND (reference sequence). The CDR3 DNA reads TGTGCCAGTAGGGACAGGGGTCCTTTGGTCAATGAGCAGTTCTTC. It encodes CASRDRGPLVNEQFF.